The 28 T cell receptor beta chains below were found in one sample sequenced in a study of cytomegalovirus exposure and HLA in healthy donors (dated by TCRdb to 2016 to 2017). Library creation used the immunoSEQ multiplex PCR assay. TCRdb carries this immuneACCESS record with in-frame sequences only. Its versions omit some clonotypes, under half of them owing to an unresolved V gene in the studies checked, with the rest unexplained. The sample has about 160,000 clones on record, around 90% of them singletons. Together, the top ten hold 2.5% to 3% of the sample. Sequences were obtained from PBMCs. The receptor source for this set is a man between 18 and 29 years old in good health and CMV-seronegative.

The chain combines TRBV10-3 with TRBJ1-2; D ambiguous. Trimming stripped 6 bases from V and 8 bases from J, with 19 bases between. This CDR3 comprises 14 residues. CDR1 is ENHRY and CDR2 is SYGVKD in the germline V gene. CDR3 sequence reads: CAIRSAGLAMGYTF. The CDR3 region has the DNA TGTGCCATCAGGTCCGCTGGGCTCGCGATGGGCTACACCTTC.

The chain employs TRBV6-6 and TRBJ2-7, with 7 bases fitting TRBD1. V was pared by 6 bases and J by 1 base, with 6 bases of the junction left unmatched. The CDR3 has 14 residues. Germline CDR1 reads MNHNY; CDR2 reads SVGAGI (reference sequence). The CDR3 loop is CASSDRAKSYEQYV. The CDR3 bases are TGTGCCAGCAGCGACAGGGCAAAATCCTACGAGCAGTACGTC.

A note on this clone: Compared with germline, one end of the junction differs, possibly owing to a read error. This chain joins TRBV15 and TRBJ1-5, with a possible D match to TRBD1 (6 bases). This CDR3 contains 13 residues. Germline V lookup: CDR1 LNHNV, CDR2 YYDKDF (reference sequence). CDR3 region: CATSQGSKQPQHF. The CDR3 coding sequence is TGTGCCACCAGCCAGGGGAGCAAGCAGCCCCAGCATTTT.

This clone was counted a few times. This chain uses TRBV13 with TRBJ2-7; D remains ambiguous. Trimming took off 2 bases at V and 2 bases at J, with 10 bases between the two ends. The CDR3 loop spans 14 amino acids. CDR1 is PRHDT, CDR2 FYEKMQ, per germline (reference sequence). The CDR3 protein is CASSLKRVPYEQYV. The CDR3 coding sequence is TGTGCCAGCAGCTTAAAGCGTGTGCCCTACGAGCAGTACGTC.

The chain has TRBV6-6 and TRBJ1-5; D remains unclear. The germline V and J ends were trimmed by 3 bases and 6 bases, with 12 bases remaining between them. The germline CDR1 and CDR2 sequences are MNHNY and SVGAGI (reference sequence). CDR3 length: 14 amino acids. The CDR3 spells CASSYVGGSQPQHF. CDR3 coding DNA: TGTGCCAGCAGTTATGTGGGAGGGAGTCAGCCCCAGCATTTT.

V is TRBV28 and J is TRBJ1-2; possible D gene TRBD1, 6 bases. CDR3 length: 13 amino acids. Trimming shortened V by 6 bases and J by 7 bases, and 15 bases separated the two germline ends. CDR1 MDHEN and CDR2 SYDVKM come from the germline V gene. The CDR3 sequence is CASSLDRSRGYTF. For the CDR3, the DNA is TGTGCCAGCAGCCTAGACAGGAGTCGTGGCTACACCTTC.

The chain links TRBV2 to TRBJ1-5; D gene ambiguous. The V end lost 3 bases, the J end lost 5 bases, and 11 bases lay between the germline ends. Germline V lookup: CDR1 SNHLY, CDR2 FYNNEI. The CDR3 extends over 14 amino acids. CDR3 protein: CASSDNGYYQPQHF. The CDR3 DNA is TGTGCCAGCAGTGATAATGGTTACTATCAGCCCCAGCATTTT.

CDR3 region: CASSPVMRNAYNEQFF. The CDR3 bases are TGTGCCAGCTCACCAGTCATGAGGAACGCCTACAATGAGCAGTTCTTC. This chain connects TRBV18 to TRBJ2-1; the D is unclear. Deletions cut 2 bases from V and 2 bases from J, with 13 bases between. The CDR3 has 16 residues. The germline gives CDR1 KGHSH, CDR2 LQKENI.

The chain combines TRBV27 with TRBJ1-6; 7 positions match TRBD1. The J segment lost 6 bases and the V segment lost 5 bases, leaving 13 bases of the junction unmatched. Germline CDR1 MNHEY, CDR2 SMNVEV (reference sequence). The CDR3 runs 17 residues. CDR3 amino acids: CASSPPPGTVGNSPLHF. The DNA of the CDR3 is TGTGCCAGCAGTCCCCCTCCCGGGACAGTAGGTAATTCACCCCTCCACTTT.

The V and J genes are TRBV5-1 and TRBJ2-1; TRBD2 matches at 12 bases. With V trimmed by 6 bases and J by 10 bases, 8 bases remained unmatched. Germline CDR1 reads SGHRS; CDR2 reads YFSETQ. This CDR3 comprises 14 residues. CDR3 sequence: CASTPSGGAGEQFF. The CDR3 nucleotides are TGCGCCAGCACCCCTAGCGGGGGGGCGGGAGAGCAGTTCTTC.

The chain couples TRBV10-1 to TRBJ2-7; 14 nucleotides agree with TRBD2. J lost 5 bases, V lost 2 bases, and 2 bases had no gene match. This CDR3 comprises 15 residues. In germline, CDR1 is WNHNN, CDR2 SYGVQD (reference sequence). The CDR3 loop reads CASSERTSGRNEQYF. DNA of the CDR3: TGCGCCAGCAGTGAGCGGACTAGCGGGAGGAACGAGCAGTACTTC.

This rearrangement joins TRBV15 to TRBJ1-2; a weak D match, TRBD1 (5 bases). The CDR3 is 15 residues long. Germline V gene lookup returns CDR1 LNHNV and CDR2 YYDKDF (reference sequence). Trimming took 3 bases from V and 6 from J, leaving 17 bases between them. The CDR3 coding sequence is TGTGCCACCAGCAGCGCAATGAAAAGGGGCGATGGCTACACCTTC. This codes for CATSSAMKRGDGYTF.

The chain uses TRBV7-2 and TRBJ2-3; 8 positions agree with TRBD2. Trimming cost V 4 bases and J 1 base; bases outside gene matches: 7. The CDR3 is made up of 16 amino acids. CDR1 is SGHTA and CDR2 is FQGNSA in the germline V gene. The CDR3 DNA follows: TGTGCCAGCAGCTCCTATAGCGGGAAGGGCACAGATACGCAGTATTTT. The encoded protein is CASSSYSGKGTDTQYF.

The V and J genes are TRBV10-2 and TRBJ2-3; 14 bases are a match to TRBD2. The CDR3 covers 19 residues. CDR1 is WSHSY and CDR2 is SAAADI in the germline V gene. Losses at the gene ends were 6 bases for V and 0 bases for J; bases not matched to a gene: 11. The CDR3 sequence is CASRPGLAGARLSTDTQYF. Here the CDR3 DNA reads TGCGCCAGCAGACCGGGACTAGCGGGGGCCCGCCTCAGCACAGATACGCAGTATTTT.

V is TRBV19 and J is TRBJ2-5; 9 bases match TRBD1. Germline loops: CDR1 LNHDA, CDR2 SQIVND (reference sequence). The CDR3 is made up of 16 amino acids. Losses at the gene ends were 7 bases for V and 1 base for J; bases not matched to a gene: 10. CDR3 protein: CASKTSSDRGQETQYF. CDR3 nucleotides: TGTGCCAGTAAGACTTCCTCGGACAGGGGCCAAGAGACCCAGTACTTC.

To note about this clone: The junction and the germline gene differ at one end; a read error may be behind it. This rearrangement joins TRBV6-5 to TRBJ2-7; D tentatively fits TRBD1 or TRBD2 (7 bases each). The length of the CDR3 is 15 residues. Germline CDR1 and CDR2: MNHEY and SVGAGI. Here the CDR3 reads CASSDSGGAIYEQYF. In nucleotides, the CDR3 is TGTGCCAGCAGTGACTCAGGGGGGGCAATCTACGAGCAGTACTTC.

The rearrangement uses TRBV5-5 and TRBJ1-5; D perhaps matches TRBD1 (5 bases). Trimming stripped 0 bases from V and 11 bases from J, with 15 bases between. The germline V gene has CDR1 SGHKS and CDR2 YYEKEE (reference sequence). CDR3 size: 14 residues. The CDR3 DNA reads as TGTGCCAGCAGCTTGGGAACAGGAGTGCAGGCCCAGCATTTT. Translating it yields CASSLGTGVQAQHF.

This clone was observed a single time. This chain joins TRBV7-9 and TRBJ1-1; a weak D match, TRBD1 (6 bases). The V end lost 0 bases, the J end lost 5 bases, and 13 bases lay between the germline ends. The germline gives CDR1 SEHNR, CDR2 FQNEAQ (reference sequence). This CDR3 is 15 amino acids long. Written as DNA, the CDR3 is TGTGCCAGCAGCTTAGCCGGACAGAGGGGGACTGAAGCTTTCTTT. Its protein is CASSLAGQRGTEAFF.

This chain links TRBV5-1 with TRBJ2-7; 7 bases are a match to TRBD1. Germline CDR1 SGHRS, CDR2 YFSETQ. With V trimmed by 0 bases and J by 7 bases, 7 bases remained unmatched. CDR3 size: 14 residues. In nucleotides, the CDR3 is TGCGCCAGCAGCTTGGGGGGACAGTACAGGGAGCAGTACGTC. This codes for CASSLGGQYREQYV.

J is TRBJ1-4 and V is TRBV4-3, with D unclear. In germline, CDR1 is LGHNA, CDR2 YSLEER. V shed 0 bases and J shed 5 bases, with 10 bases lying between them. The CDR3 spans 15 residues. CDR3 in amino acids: CASSQDRGFNEKLFF. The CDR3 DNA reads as TGCGCCAGCAGCCAAGATCGGGGTTTCAATGAAAAACTGTTTTTT.

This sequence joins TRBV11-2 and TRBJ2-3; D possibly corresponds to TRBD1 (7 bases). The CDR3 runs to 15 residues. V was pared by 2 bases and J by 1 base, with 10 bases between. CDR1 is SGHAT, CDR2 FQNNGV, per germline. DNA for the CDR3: TGTGCCAGCAGCTTACAGGGGGGCCGCACAGATACGCAGTATTTT. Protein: CASSLQGGRTDTQYF.

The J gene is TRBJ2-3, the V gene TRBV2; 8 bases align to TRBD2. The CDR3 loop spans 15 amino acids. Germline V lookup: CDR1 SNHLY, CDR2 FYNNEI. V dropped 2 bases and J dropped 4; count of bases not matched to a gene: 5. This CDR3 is CASSETGGRADTQYF. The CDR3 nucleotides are TGTGCCAGCAGTGAAACGGGGGGGCGGGCAGATACGCAGTATTTT.

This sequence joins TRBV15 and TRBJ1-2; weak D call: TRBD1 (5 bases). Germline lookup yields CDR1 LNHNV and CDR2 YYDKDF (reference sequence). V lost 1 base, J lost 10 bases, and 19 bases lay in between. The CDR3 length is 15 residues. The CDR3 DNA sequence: TGTGCCACCAGCAGAGTTGGGGCTGGACACGTTTTCTACACCTTC. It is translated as CATSRVGAGHVFYTF.

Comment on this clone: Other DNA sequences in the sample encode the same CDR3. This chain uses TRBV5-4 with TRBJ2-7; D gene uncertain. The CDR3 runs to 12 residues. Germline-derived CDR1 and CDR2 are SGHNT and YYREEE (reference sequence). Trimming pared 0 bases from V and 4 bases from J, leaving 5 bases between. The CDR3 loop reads CASSLDGYEQYF. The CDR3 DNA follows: TGTGCCAGCAGCTTGGACGGTTACGAGCAGTACTTC.

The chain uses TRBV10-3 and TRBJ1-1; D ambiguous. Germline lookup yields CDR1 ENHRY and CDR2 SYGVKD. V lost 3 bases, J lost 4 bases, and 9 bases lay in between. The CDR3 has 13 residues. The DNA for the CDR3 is TGTGCCATCAGTGAACTAGTAGGCACTGAAGCTTTCTTT. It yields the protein CAISELVGTEAFF.

The CDR3 spells CASSVAGRGRVTYEQYF. The CDR3 nucleotides are TGTGCCAGCAGCGTGGCGGGTCGCGGGAGAGTTACCTACGAGCAGTACTTC. The chain has TRBV11-2 and TRBJ2-7; 7 bases fit TRBD2. V lost 5 bases and J lost 2; bases outside the gene matches: 15. Germline V CDR1 and CDR2: SGHAT, FQNNGV. The CDR3 runs 17 residues. Full variable domain (remainder filled in from reference TRBV11-2 and TRBJ2-7): EAGVAQSPRYKIIEKRQSVAFWCNPISGHATLYWYQQILGQGPKLLIQFQNNGVVDDSQLPKDRFSAERLKGVDSTLKIQPAKLEDSAVYLCASSVAGRGRVTYEQYFGPGTRLTVT.

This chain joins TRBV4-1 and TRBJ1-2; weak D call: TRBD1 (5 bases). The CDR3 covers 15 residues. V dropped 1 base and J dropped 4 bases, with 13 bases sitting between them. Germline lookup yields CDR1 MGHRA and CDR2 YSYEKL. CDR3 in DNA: TGCGCCAGCAGCCAAGGGTGGGGGGGTGGCTATGGCTACACCTTC. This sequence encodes CASSQGWGGGYGYTF.

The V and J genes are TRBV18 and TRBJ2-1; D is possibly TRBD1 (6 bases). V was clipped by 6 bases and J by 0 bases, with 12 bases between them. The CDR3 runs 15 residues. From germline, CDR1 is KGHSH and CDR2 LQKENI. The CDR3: CASSFSRGSYNEQFF. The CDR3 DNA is TGTGCCAGCTCTTTCAGCAGGGGCTCCTACAATGAGCAGTTCTTC.